These T cell receptor beta chains were read from a single sample in a study of technical replicates of blood from a few donors. Generated by immunoSEQ multiplex PCR, the TCRdb table keeps only in-frame clones and is missing some. The sample has under 90,000 clones; 93% are singletons. The sample was T cells isolated from PBMCs. The receptors originated from a human donor in good health. Each CDR3 is given with its conserved first and last residue. A D gene is named only where the DNA matches it firmly. A row's size may be missing; if present it is once, few, many or a size class.

length: 15; D: TRBD2; V: TRBV5-1; size: once; CDR3: CASSPGLAGGNEQFF
length: 14; D: TRBD2; V: TRBV29-1; size: NA; CDR3: CSVGLAGDWETQYF
length: 17; D: NA; V: TRBV12-2; size: NA; CDR3: CASRLDPLAGGPLEQYF
length: 15; D: TRBD1; V: TRBV7-9; size: NA; CDR3: CASSPQGEPSYEQYF
length: 14; D: NA; V: TRBV11-2; size: NA; CDR3: CASSLSISNTEAFF
length: 12; D: NA; V: TRBV29-1; size: NA; CDR3: CSIVTGITEAFF
length: 16; D: NA; V: TRBV11-2; size: once; CDR3: CASSLAGGAVIYEQYF
length: 17; D: TRBD2; V: TRBV5-4; size: NA; CDR3: CASSSGLAGEGPDEQYF
length: 20; D: TRBD1; V: TRBV5-1; size: NA; CDR3: CASSSDYPGTGGGEVGEQYF
length: 15; D: TRBD2; V: TRBV28; size: NA; CDR3: CASTGAGGPTETQYF
length: 16; D: TRBD1; V: TRBV5-1; size: NA; CDR3: CASTNAWGQVANEQFF